This T cell receptor (beta chain) was sequenced during a study of cytomegalovirus exposure and HLA in healthy donors. This clone appeared a single time. Its target is not known. Findings of the study overall: The study recorded 150 to 200 TCR beta chains that were cytomegalovirus-associated. As was reported, the classifier diagnosed cytomegalovirus status with high specificity and sensitivity. Specificity for CMV antigens was confirmed in vitro for a few of the CMV-associated chains.

Assay: immunoSEQ multiplex PCR; the TCRdb copy retains only in-frame clones and omits some. Among 150,000 to 200,000 clones listed, about 82% were seen once. Sequences were obtained from PBMCs. This receptor was identified in a woman under 30 in good health and CMV-seronegative.

CDR3: CASSPPGQGSHEQYF. For the CDR3, the DNA is TGTGCCAGCTCACCCCCGGGACAGGGAAGCCACGAGCAGTACTTC. The V call is TRBV18, the J call TRBJ2-7; 9 positions match TRBD1. Looked up from germline, CDR1 is KGHSH and CDR2 is LQKENI. CDR3 length: 15 residues. The J segment lost 5 bases and the V segment lost 3 bases, leaving 8 bases of the junction unmatched. The complete variable domain, with remaining parts taken from reference TRBV18 and TRBJ2-7, reads NAGVMQNPRHLVRRRGQEARLRCSPMKGHSHVYWYRQLPEEGLKFMVYLQKENIIDESGMPKERFSAEFPKEGPSILRIQQVVRGDSAAYFCASSPPGQGSHEQYFGPGTRLTVT.